This T cell receptor beta chain comes out of a study of Ad26.COV2.S vaccination and SARS-CoV-2 variants. General observations from the study: Those who received vaccine or placebo ended up with similar non-spike TCR breadth. Spike-specific responses of CD8+ and CD4+ T cells were reported to display substantial breadth after vaccination.

This clone was found once. Its antigen is not identified. Treatment given: roughly 20 received Ad26.COV2.S at low or high dose, single or two shots; about 5 received placebo; per-sample allocation not given. Sample collection was performed on day 63 after the first vaccine or placebo injection. An 18-55-year-old adult in Boston served as donor. With V trimmed by 2 bases and J by 7 bases, 3 bases remained unmatched. CDR3 length: 13 amino acids. CDR1 GTSNPN and CDR2 SVGIG come from the germline V gene (reference sequence). Data came from immunoSEQ multiplex PCR; TCRdb stores just in-frame clones and leaves some out. The profile shows about 400,000 clones, around nine tenths of them singletons.

The sample in question was peripheral blood, obtained in a trial of Ad26.COV2.S vaccine versus placebo. The rearrangement joins TRBV30 to TRBJ1-5; 9 positions match TRBD1. The receptor comes from a person aged 18-65 years who received the Ad26.COV2.S COVID-19 vaccine or a placebo. The CDR3 nucleotides read TGTGCCTGGAGTCGGGACAGGGAACAGCCCCAGCATTTT. Encoded protein: CAWSRDREQPQHF.